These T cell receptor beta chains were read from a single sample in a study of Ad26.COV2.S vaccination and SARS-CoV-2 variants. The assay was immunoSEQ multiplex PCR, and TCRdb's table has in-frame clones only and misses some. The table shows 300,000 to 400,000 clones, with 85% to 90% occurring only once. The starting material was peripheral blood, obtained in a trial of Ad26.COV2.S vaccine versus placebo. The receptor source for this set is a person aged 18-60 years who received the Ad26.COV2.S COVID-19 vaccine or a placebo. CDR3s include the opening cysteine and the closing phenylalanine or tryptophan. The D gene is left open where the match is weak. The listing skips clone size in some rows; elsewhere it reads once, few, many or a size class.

CDR3aa: CASSLNAARGPTGELFF
CDR3nt: TGTGCCAGCAGCTTAAATGCCGCCCGGGGCCCCACCGGGGAGCTGTTTTTT
v_gene: TRBV7-8
j_gene: TRBJ2-2
d_gene: -
abundance: -

CDR3aa: CASSGGQERAWLVLSNEQFF
CDR3nt: TGTGCCAGCAGTGGAGGACAGGAGCGAGCCTGGCTAGTTCTTTCCAATGAGCAGTTCTTC
v_gene: TRBV6-1
j_gene: TRBJ2-1
d_gene: TRBD1
abundance: -

CDR3aa: CASSESVFAGNQPQHF
CDR3nt: TGTGCCAGCAGTGAGTCCGTATTCGCTGGGAATCAGCCCCAGCATTTT
v_gene: TRBV27
j_gene: TRBJ1-5
d_gene: -
abundance: -

CDR3aa: CASSSLYEQYF
CDR3nt: TGTGCCAGCAGCTCCCTCTACGAGCAGTACTTC
v_gene: TRBV7-2
j_gene: TRBJ2-7
d_gene: -
abundance: -

CDR3aa: CASIASGGTDTQYF
CDR3nt: TGTGCCAGCATAGCTAGCGGGGGCACAGATACGCAGTATTTT
v_gene: TRBV2
j_gene: TRBJ2-3
d_gene: TRBD2
abundance: -

CDR3aa: CASSLTSGSSYEQYF
CDR3nt: TGCGCCAGCAGTTTGACTAGCGGCAGCTCCTACGAGCAGTACTTC
v_gene: TRBV5-1
j_gene: TRBJ2-7
d_gene: TRBD2
abundance: -

CDR3aa: CSVDSGTASNTGELFF
CDR3nt: TGCAGCGTTGATAGTGGGACAGCCTCGAACACCGGGGAGCTGTTTTTT
v_gene: TRBV29-1
j_gene: TRBJ2-2
d_gene: TRBD1
abundance: -

CDR3aa: CASSLKFGRRTNEKLFF
CDR3nt: TGTGCCAGCAGCTTAAAGTTCGGGAGGCGAACGAATGAAAAACTGTTTTTT
v_gene: TRBV13
j_gene: TRBJ1-4
d_gene: -
abundance: few

CDR3aa: CASSLGFGGEQYF
CDR3nt: TGTGCCAGCAGCTTGGGTTTCGGGGGGGAGCAGTACTTC
v_gene: TRBV5-4
j_gene: TRBJ2-7
d_gene: TRBD2
abundance: few

CDR3aa: CASGRDLFYGYTF
CDR3nt: TGTGCCAGCGGCCGCGACCTTTTCTATGGCTACACCTTC
v_gene: TRBV7-9
j_gene: TRBJ1-2
d_gene: -
abundance: -

CDR3aa: CASRNTGELFF
CDR3nt: TGTGCCAGTCGGAACACCGGGGAGCTGTTTTTT
v_gene: TRBV27
j_gene: TRBJ2-2
d_gene: -
abundance: -

CDR3aa: CASSYYPGRTTNEQFF
CDR3nt: TGTGCCAGCAGTTACTATCCGGGACGGACAACCAATGAGCAGTTCTTC
v_gene: TRBV6-5
j_gene: TRBJ2-1
d_gene: -
abundance: -

CDR3aa: CASSPPHISGNTIYF
CDR3nt: TGTGCCAGCAGCCCCCCACACATCTCTGGAAACACCATATATTTT
v_gene: TRBV7-9
j_gene: TRBJ1-3
d_gene: -
abundance: -

CDR3aa: CASSLNSEAFF
CDR3nt: TGTGCCAGCAGTTTAAACAGTGAAGCTTTCTTT
v_gene: TRBV28
j_gene: TRBJ1-1
d_gene: -
abundance: -

CDR3aa: CASSTGQGITNEKLFF
CDR3nt: TGTGCCAGTAGTACAGGACAGGGGATAACTAATGAAAAACTGTTTTTT
v_gene: TRBV19
j_gene: TRBJ1-4
d_gene: TRBD1
abundance: -

CDR3aa: CASSFWDSQNTEAFF
CDR3nt: TGCGCCAGCAGCTTCTGGGACAGTCAGAACACTGAAGCTTTCTTT
v_gene: TRBV5-1
j_gene: TRBJ1-1
d_gene: TRBD1
abundance: -

CDR3aa: CASSQNGELFF
CDR3nt: TGCGCCAGCAGCCAAAACGGGGAGCTGTTTTTT
v_gene: TRBV4-3
j_gene: TRBJ2-2
d_gene: -
abundance: -

CDR3aa: CASSPREGWTPLHF
CDR3nt: TGTGCCAGCAGTCCGAGGGAGGGGTGGACACCCCTCCACTTT
v_gene: TRBV7-9
j_gene: TRBJ1-6
d_gene: -
abundance: -